This T cell receptor (beta chain) was profiled in a study of cytomegalovirus exposure and HLA in healthy donors (dated by TCRdb to about 2017). Looking at the study overall: An earlier analysis of 587 of the donors reported about 260 Gb of sequence data and 95 million to 140 million unique TCR beta sequences obtained from some 200 million T cells. An early release covering around 630 HLA-typed donors comprised about 320 gigabases of sequencing data and tens of millions of unique TCR sequences. Of the roughly 390 genotyped donors, roughly 85% fell in the genetic ancestry cluster associated with self-reported Caucasian donors. The study aimed to test whether cataloging public T cell receptors could reveal signatures of past pathogen exposure. The study profiled the T cell repertoires of hundreds of subjects by immunosequencing and related them to cytomegalovirus serostatus. In addition to the first cohort of 650 to 800 subjects, a separate validation cohort of about 120 different subjects was used. To predict cytomegalovirus infection status, the study combined high-throughput TCR immunosequencing, statistical association of individual TCRs with disease status, and machine learning. A later analysis re-analyzed previously published TCR beta repertoires from approximately 670 donors and added high-resolution HLA genotyping to study TCR occurrence patterns. Rather than drawing on any new phenotypic data, the later analysis identified candidate immune exposures from TCR beta sequences and the way those sequences occurred across donors. In an earlier analysis of roughly 540 of the donors, high-throughput TCR beta sequencing was used to judge whether each TCR beta V gene segment behaved as functional or pseudogenic. Donor age, sex, ethnicity and CMV serostatus were compiled together with the repertoire data. Genome-wide SNP genotypes for about 60% of the 666 donors were used in a later genetic analysis, which treated that subset as a discovery cohort. Every repertoire in the discovery cohort had been generated on one and the same sequencing platform. HLA typing covered class I and class II loci at four-digit resolution. Typing coverage varied by locus: about 620-630 donors for A, B, C, DRB1 and DQB1; some 520 for DQA1; about 600 for DPA1; roughly 450 for DPB1. Four or five DR-DQ haplotypes were handled as single units for association and clustering, since linkage in the cohort was strong. Among over 350 genotyped donors of the cohort, an average of 235,054 unique TCR beta nucleotide sequences were sequenced per donor, about a sixth of them non-productive.

Counted from cysteine to phenylalanine, this CDR3 has 16 amino acids. Left in the record is the CDR3 DNA by itself, 48 bases read in frame from the first base. CDR1 LGHNA and CDR2 YSLEER were looked up in the germline V gene. The junction shows trimming of 2 bases on V and 1 base on J, plus 9 bases between the germline ends. To note about this clone: What this receptor recognizes is not known. One base away there is no much larger clone; base qualities are not given.

In total, roughly 670 healthy bone marrow donors made up the cohort. All cohort members were sampled while nominally healthy, although unrecorded immune exposures were likely present. The donor tested CMV seropositive and was one of the 289 seropositive cohort members. Each donor provided a peripheral blood sample, and peripheral blood mononuclear cells were used for TCR beta sequencing. The Qiagen DNeasy Blood Extraction Kit was used to extract genomic DNA from the blood cell samples. Libraries were prepared through the immunoSEQ multiplex PCR assay. A mixture of 60 forward primers for TCR Vbeta segments and 13 reverse primers for TCR Jbeta segments was used in the multiplex PCR. The CDR3 region of rearranged TCR beta genes was amplified from genomic DNA with a multiplex PCR assay. On the Illumina HiSeq System, the amplified TCR beta libraries were sequenced as 87-base-pair reads. Processing in the source paper ran as follows. A later analysis counted about 80 million unique TCR beta chains across the roughly 700 repertoires, and 9 million to 14 million of these chains were shared by at least two donors. To remove PCR and sequencing errors, raw reads were error-corrected and collapsed into unique sequences using a nearest-neighbor algorithm that merged closely related sequences. To assign V, D and J gene segments, CDR3 sequences were aligned to IMGT reference sequences. Each retained sequence needed at least a six-nucleotide match to both a V gene segment and a J gene segment. Rearrangements were classified as productive when the CDR3 lacked stop codons and remained in frame with V and J, and all other rearrangements were classified as non-productive. Following IMGT convention, CDR3 was defined as the stretch from the second conserved V-encoded cysteine up to the conserved J-encoded phenylalanine. The earlier analysis of 587 of the donors excluded sequences that lacked an unambiguous match to a single V gene segment. In an earlier analysis of some 590 of the donors, a V segment was called functional when productive rearrangements were above 56.7%, and segregating when the standard deviation between donors exceeded 5%. To diagnose cytomegalovirus status from the catalog of TCR beta chain sequences, a statistical classification framework was built. In a later analysis, V and J genes were assigned by comparing TCR nucleotide sequences against IMGT/GENE-DB human TR gene sequences. Using the TCRdist pipeline, a later analysis assigned CDR3 sequences along with most-parsimonious VDJ recombination scenarios. In a later analysis, every TCR beta chain was defined by the combination of its CDR3 amino acid sequence and its V-gene family, and reads without a unique V-gene family were dropped. A later analysis removed 592 highly shared, low-generation-probability nucleotide sequences to deal with suspected cross-contamination and a sequencing artifact. For each public chain, a later analysis derived a clonal expansion index from normalized ranks of inferred template counts within each repertoire. In a later analysis, generation probabilities were computed with a VDJ recombination model fitted to out-of-frame rearrangements, and the resulting probabilities were checked against IGoR. In a later analysis, TCR-TCR, TCR-HLA and TCR-CMV co-occurrence was scored with hypergeometric tests, and a repertoire-size bias correction was applied to TCR pairs. A later analysis estimated false discovery rates by permuting HLA or CMV assignments 20 times. A later analysis grouped co-occurring TCRs with DBSCAN, adding TCRdist sequence similarity when clustering within HLA-allele-positive subsets. Repertoires with fewer than 30,000 or more than 120,000 public chains, plus five repertoires with anomalous nucleotide sharing, were excluded from co-occurrence clustering. The clones in this table, taken by TCRdb from immuneACCESS, are in-frame only. Not every clone is retained; where verified, under half of the shortfall comes from an unresolved V gene, and the cause of the rest is unknown. V, J and clone size derive from that table, while D and trimming were established from the DNA sequence. Within this sample are about 160,000 clones, with 77% of them counted one time only. Less than 4.5% of the sample is taken by the ten largest.

The investigation overall reported the following: In the study, 164 TCR beta chains were listed as associated with cytomegalovirus. The sequencing pipeline was judged likely to have produced a cluster of highly shared sequence variants as a technical artifact. For the cohort, immune exposure information was limited to CMV serostatus. Because counts were too low, about 17 rarely observed V segments, including chromosome 9 orphons, were excluded from the earlier analysis of several hundred of the donors. A later analysis found that most CMV-associated TCR beta chains appeared HLA-restricted, with HLA associations seemingly driven largely by CMV exposure. Strong co-occurrence of HLA alleles, especially DR and DQ, made assigning TCR associations to individual alleles difficult. Because HLA typing was missing for some donors at each locus, association tests included only the typed subset. In a later genetic analysis, fewer N-insertions in productive TCRs were reported among donors in an Asian-associated ancestry cluster than the approximately 670-donor mean. In a later analysis, HLA-associated TCR beta chains showed more clonal expansion and lower generation probabilities than non-associated chains that were equally common. The classifier was reported to diagnose cytomegalovirus status with high specificity and sensitivity in both the original cohort and the validation cohort. In vitro tests confirmed that three of the cytomegalovirus-associated TCR beta chains recognize cytomegalovirus antigens. The authors suggested that the approach could potentially be extended to other disease states and immunological phenotypes. Correlated functional status among segregating V segments might reflect linkage disequilibrium, but an unknown experimental factor could not be ruled out. The cohort was sequenced for TCR beta chains only, and without alpha or paired-chain data the features that could be detected were limited. A later analysis reported that several top co-occurrence clusters appeared linked to parvovirus B19, influenza, CMV and Epstein-Barr virus. A later analysis associated 15,000 or so TCR beta sequences with specific HLA alleles at a false discovery rate of 0.05. Across donors, most TCR sequences were observed very rarely, whereas some public TCRs were present in many individuals. Roughly uniform sequencing depth across donors was assumed in presence/absence analyses, although this assumption may not hold. Broadly in line with IMGT annotations, most TCR beta V segments showed up in productive rearrangements about 87% or about 30% of the time in an earlier analysis of several hundred of the donors. A further reported finding was that TCR beta sequences accurately predicted the HLA-A and HLA-B alleles for most subjects in the first cohort. Some IMGT-functional V segments, including TRBV6-2 and TRBV6-3, could not be distinguished by the 87-base-pair reads and were therefore excluded. In a later analysis, TCR association rates were found to vary across HLA loci, with the most associated TCRs seen for DRB1 alleles and the fewest for HLA-C alleles. A later genetic analysis associated a missense DCLRE1C variant with V-gene and J-gene trimming of TCR beta chains, and an independent cohort replicated the association.

The sample was PBMCs. The chain is encoded by TRBV4-3 joined to TRBJ2-6; TRBD1 might be the D gene, on 6 matching bases. This TCR was recovered from a man aged 25 to 40 in good health and CMV-seropositive. The CDR3 reads as follows: CASSQTTGSGANVLTF. The sequence in DNA is TGCGCCAGCAGCCAAACAACAGGGTCTGGGGCCAACGTCCTGACTTTC.